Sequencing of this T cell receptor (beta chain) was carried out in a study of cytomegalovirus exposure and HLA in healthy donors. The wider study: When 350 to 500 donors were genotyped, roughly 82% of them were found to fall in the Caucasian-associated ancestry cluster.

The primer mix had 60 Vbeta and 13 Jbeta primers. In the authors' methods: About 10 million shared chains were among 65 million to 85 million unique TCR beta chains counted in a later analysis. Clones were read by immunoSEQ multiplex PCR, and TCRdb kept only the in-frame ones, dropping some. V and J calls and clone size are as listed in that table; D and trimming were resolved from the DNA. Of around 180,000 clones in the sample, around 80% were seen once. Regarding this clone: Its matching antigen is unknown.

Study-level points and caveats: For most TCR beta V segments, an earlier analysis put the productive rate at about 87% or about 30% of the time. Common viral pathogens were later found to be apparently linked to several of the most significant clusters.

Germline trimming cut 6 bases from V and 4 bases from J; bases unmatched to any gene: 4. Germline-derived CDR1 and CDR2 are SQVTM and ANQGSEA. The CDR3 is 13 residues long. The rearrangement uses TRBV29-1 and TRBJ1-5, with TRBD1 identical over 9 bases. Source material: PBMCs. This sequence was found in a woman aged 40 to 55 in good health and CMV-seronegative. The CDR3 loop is CSVPGTGNQPQHF. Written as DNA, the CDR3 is TGCAGCGTCCCCGGGACAGGGAATCAGCCCCAGCATTTT.